This entry concerns a single T cell receptor beta chain. Antigen specificity is unknown. This entry is derived from a study of cytomegalovirus exposure and HLA in healthy donors. The V end lost 3 bases, the J end lost 4 bases, and 12 bases lay between the germline ends. The CDR3 runs to 14 residues. Germline V gives CDR1 MGHRA, CDR2 YSYEKL. All donors participated as healthy donors of bone marrow. Primers: 60 Vbeta forward and 13 Jbeta reverse. Assay: immunoSEQ multiplex PCR; the TCRdb copy retains only in-frame clones and omits some. The table includes 65,000 to 75,000 clones, roughly 68% detected once. General study results and limits: Some segments of the V type, notably TRBV6-2 and TRBV6-3, were excluded as indistinguishable.

The material sequenced was PBMCs. This clonotype was obtained from a woman in her sixties or seventies in good health and CMV-seropositive. The chain is built from TRBV4-1 and TRBJ1-2; weak D call: TRBD1 (6 bases). CDR3 amino acids: CASSQGTPSYGYTF. CDR3 nucleotide sequence: TGCGCCAGCAGCCAGGGGACACCGAGCTATGGCTACACCTTC.